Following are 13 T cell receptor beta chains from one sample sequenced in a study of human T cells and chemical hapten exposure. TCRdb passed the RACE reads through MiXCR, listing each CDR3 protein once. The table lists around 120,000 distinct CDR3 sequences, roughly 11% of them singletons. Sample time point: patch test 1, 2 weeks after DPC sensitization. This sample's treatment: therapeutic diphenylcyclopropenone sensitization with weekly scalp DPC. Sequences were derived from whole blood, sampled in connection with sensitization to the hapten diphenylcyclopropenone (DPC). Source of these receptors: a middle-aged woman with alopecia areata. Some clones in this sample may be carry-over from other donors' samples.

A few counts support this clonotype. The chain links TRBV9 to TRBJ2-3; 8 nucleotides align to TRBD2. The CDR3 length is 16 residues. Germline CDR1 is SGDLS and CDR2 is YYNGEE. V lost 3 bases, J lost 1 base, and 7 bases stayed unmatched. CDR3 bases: TGTGCCAGCAGCGCCCGACTAGCGCGGCGCACAGATACGCAGTATTTT. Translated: CASSARLARRTDTQYF.

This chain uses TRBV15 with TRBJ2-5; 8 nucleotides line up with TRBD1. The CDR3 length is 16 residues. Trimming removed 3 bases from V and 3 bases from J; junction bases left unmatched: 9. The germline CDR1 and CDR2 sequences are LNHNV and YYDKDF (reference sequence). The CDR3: CATSRGDRGKKETQYF. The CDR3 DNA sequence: TGTGCCACCAGCAGGGGCGACAGGGGTAAAAAAGAGACCCAGTACTTC.

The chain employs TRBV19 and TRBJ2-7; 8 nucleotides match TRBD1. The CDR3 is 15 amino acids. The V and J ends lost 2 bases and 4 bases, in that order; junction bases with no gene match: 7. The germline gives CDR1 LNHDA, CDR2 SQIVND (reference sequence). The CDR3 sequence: CASSISDRALYEQYF. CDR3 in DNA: TGTGCCAGTAGTATATCGGACAGGGCCTTATACGAGCAGTACTTC.

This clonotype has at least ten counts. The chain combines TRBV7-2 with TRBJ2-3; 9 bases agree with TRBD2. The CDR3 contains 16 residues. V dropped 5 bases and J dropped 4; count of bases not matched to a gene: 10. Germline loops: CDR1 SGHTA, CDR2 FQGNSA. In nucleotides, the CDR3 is TGTGCCAGCAGCGCTAATGTTGGCGGGAGGGCAGATACGCAGTATTTT. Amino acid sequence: CASSANVGGRADTQYF. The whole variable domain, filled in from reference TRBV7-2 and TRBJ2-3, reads GAGVSQSPSNKVTEKGKDVELRCDPISGHTALYWYRQSLGQGLEFLIYFQGNSAPDKSGLPSDRFSAERTGGSVSTLTIQRTQQEDSAVYLCASSANVGGRADTQYFGPGTRLTVL.

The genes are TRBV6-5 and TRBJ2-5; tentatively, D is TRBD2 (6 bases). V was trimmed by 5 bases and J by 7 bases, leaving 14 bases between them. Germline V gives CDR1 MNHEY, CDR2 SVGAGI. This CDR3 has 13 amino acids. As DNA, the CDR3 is TGTGCCAGCAGTCCGGGTCAGGAGGGGACCCAGTACTTC. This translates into CASSPGQEGTQYF.

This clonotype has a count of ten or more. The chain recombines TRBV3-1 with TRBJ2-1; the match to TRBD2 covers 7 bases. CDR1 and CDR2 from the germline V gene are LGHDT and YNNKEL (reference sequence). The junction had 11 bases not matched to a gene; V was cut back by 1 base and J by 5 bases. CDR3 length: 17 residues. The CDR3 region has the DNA TGTGCCAGCAGCCAAGGAGAGCTACTAGCGAGGAACAATGAGCAGTTCTTC. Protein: CASSQGELLARNNEQFF.

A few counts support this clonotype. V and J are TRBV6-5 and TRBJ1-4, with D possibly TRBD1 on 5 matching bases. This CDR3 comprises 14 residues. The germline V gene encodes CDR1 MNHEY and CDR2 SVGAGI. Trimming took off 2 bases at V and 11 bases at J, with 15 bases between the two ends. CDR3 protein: CASSYGPGSGKLFF. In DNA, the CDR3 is TGTGCCAGCAGTTACGGTCCAGGGTCCGGGAAACTGTTTTTT.

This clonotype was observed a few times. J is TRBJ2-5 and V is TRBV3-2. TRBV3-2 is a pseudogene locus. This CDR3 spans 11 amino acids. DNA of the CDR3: TGTGCCAGCAGCCAAGAAGAGACCCAGTACTTC. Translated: CASSQEETQYF.

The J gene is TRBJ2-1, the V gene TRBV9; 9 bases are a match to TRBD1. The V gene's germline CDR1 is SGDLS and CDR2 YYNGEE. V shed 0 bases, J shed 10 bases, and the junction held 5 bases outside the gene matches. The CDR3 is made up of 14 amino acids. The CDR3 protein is CASSVDRGRMEQFF. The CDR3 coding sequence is TGTGCCAGCAGCGTAGACAGGGGGCGGATGGAGCAGTTCTTC. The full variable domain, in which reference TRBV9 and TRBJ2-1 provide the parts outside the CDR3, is DSGVTQTPKHLITATGQRVTLRCSPRSGDLSVYWYQQSLDQGLQFLIQYYNGEERAKGNILERFSAQQFPDLHSELNLSSLELGDSALYFCASSVDRGRMEQFFGPGTRLTVL.

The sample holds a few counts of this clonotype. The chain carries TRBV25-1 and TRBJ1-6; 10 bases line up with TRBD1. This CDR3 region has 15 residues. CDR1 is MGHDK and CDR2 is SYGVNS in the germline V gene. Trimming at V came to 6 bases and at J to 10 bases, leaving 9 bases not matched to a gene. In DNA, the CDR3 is TGTGCCAGCAGAATATCGACAGGGGGCCAATCACCCCTCCACTTT. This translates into CASRISTGGQSPLHF.

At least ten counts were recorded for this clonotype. CDR3 loop: CASSLEAGSGTEAFF. In DNA, the CDR3 is TGTGCCAGCAGCTTAGAAGCAGGGTCGGGCACTGAAGCTTTCTTT. The chain uses TRBV11-2 and TRBJ1-1; D is perhaps TRBD1 (5 bases). In germline, CDR1 is SGHAT, CDR2 FQNNGV. With 0 bases removed from V and 4 bases from J, the gap between germline ends came to 12 bases. CDR3 length: 15 residues.

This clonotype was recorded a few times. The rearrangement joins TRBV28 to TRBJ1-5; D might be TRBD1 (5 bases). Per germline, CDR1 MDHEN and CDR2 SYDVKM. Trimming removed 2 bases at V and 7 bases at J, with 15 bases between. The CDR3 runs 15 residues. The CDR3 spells CASSLTPPGQQPQHF. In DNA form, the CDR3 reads TGTGCCAGCAGTTTAACCCCGCCAGGGCAACAGCCCCAGCATTTT.

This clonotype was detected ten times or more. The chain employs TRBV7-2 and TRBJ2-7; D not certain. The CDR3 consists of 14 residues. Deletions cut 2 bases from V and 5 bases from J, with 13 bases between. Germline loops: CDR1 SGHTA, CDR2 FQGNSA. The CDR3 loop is CASSLLGQFHEQYF. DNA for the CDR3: TGTGCCAGCAGCTTACTCGGGCAGTTCCACGAGCAGTACTTC. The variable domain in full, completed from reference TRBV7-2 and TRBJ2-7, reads GAGVSQSPSNKVTEKGKDVELRCDPISGHTALYWYRQSLGQGLEFLIYFQGNSAPDKSGLPSDRFSAERTGGSVSTLTIQRTQQEDSAVYLCASSLLGQFHEQYFGPGTRLTVT.